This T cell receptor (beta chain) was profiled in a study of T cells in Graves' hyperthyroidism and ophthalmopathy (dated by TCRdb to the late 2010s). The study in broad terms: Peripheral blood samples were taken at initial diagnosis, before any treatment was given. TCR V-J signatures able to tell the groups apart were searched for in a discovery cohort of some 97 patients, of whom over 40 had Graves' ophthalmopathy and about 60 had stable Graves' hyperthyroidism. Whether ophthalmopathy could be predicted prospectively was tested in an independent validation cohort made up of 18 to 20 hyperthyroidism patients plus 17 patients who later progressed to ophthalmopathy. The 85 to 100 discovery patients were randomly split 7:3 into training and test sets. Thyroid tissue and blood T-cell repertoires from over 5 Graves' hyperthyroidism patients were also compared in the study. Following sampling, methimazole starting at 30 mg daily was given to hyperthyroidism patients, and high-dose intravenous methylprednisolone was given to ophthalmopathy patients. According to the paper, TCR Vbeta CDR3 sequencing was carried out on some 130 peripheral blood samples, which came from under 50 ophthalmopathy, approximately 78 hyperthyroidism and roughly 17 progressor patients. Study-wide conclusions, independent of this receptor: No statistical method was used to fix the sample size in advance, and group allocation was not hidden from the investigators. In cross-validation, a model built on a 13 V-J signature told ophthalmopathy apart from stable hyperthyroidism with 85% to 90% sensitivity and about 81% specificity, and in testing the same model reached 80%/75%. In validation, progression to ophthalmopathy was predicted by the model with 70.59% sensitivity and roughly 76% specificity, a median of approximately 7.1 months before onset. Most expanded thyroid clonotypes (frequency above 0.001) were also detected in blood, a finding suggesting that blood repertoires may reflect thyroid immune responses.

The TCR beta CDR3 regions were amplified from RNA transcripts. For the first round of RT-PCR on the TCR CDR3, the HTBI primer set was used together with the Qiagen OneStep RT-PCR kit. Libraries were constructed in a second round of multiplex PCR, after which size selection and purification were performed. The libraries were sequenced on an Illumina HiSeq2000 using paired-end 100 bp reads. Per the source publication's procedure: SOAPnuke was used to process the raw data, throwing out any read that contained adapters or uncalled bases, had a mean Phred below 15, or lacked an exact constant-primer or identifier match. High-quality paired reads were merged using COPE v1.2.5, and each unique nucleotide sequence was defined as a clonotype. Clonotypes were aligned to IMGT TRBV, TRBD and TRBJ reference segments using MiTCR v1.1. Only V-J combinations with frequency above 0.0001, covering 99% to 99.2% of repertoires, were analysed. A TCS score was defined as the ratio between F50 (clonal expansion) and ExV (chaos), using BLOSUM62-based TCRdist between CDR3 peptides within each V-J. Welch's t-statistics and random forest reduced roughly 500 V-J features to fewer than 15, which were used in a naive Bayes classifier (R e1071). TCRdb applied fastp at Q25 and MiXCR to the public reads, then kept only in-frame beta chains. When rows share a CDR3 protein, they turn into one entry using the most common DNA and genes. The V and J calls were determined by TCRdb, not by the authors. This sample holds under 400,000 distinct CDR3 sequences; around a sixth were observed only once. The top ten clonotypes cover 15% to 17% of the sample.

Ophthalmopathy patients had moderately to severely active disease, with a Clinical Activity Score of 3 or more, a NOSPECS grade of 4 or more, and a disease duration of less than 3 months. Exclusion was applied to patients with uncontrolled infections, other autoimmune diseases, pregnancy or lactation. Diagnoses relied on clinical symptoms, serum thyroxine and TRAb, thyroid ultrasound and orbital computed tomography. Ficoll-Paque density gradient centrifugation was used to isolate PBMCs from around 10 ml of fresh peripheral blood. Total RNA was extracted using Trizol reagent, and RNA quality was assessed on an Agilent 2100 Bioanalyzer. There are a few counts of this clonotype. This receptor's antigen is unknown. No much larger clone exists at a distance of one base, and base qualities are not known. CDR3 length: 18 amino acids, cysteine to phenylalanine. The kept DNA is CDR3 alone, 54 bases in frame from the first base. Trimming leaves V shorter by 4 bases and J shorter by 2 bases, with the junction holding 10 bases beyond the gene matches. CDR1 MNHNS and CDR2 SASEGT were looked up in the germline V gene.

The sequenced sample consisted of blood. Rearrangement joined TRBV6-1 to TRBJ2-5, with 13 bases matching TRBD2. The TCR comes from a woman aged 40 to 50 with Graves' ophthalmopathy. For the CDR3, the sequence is CASSGGVRGLAGQETQYF. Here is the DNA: TGTGCCAGCAGTGGTGGGGTTAGGGGACTAGCGGGACAAGAGACCCAGTACTTC.